These 5 T cell receptor beta chains originate from one sample sequenced in a study of cytomegalovirus exposure and HLA in healthy donors. The protocol was immunoSEQ multiplex PCR, while the TCRdb copy is restricted to in-frame clones and leaves out a portion. The sample includes some 80,000 clones, 90% to 96% seen only once; the top ten take around 1.6%. Sequenced: PBMCs. The receptors shown here come from a man aged 18 to 30 in good health and CMV-seropositive.

The chain employs TRBV2 and TRBJ2-7; no reliable D call. Germline lookup yields CDR1 SNHLY and CDR2 FYNNEI. The CDR3 has 12 residues. Trimming shortened V by 7 bases and J by 0 bases, and 7 bases separated the two germline ends. The CDR3 DNA reads TGTGCCAGCAAGCCCAACTCCTACGAGCAGTACTTC. As protein: CASKPNSYEQYF.

This clone has only one observation. The V call is TRBV30, the J call TRBJ2-2; 9 positions agree with TRBD2. V lost 4 bases and J lost 5; bases outside the gene matches: 8. This CDR3 is 15 amino acids long. The germline V gene encodes CDR1 GTSNPN and CDR2 SVGIG (reference sequence). DNA of the CDR3: TGTGCCTGGAACCCTAGCGGGATCGGTACCGGGGAGCTGTTTTTT. Amino acids: CAWNPSGIGTGELFF.

The chain joins TRBV10-3 to TRBJ2-3; 13 nucleotides align to TRBD2. CDR3 length equals 19 residues. Germline V lookup: CDR1 ENHRY, CDR2 SYGVKD. Trimming removed 6 bases from V and 0 bases from J; junction bases left unmatched: 12. This CDR3 reads CAIRRTSGSPPTSTDTQYF. The CDR3 nucleotides are TGTGCCATCAGACGGACTAGCGGGAGTCCCCCGACTAGCACAGATACGCAGTATTTT.

V usage is TRBV5-1 and J usage is TRBJ1-1; D is possibly TRBD1 (6 bases). Trimming removed 0 bases from V and 1 base from J, with 10 bases in between. Germline CDR1 and CDR2: SGHRS and YFSETQ. This CDR3 is built from 15 residues. The CDR3, as DNA: TGCGCCAGCAGCTTGGCCGTACAGGGGAACACTGAAGCTTTCTTT. It translates to CASSLAVQGNTEAFF.

This clone was observed a single time. This chain connects TRBV5-4 to TRBJ2-7; 9 bases line up with TRBD2. This CDR3 is built from 15 residues. Trimming removed 4 bases from V and 7 bases from J; junction bases left unmatched: 12. Germline V gene sequence: CDR1 SGHNT, CDR2 YYREEE (reference sequence). Here the CDR3 DNA reads TGTGCCAGCAGCGAACTGACTAGCGGCCTTCTGGAGCAGTACTTC. As protein: CASSELTSGLLEQYF. The full variable domain, with the rest looked up from reference TRBV5-4 and TRBJ2-7, is ETGVTQSPTHLIKTRGQQVTLRCSSQSGHNTVSWYQQALGQGPQFIFQYYREEENGRGNFPPRFSGLQFPNYSSELNVNALELDDSALYLCASSELTSGLLEQYFGPGTRLTVT.